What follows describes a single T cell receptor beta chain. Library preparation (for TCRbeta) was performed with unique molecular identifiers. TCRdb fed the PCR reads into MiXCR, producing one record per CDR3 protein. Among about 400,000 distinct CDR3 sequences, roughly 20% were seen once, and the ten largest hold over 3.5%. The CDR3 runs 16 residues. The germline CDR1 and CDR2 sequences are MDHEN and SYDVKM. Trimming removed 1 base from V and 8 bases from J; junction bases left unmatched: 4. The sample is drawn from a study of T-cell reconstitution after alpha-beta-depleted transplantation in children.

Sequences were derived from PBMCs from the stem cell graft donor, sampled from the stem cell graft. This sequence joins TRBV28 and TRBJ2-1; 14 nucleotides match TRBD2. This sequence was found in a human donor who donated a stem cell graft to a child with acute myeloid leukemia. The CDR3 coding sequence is TGTGCCAGCAGTTTATTCGGACTAGCGGGAGGCGATGAGCAGTTCTTC. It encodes CASSLFGLAGGDEQFF.